The subject of this entry is one T cell receptor beta chain. The antigen remains undetermined. This sample is part of a study of cytomegalovirus exposure and HLA in healthy donors. In the PCR, 60 Vbeta and 13 Jbeta primers were used. As handled by the study authors: Later analysis identified some 88 million unique TCR beta chains, about 10 million shared. Sequenced by immunoSEQ multiplex PCR; TCRdb stores in-frame clones only, minus some. D and trimming come from the DNA, and the V and J calls and clone size come from that table. Its clone listing holds approximately 82,000 clones. The CDR3 runs 17 residues. The V gene end was trimmed by 5 bases and the J gene end by 2 bases; junction bases not matched to a gene: 12. Germline CDR1 MDHEN, CDR2 SYDVKM. Regarding the study as a whole: A missense DCLRE1C variant was associated with V- and J-gene trimming of TCR beta chains in a later analysis, and an independent cohort replicated the association. Presence/absence analyses treated sequencing depth as roughly uniform across donors.

The chain links TRBV28 to TRBJ1-2; 9 bases match TRBD1. The sequenced material came from PBMCs. The receptor comes from a woman between 55 and 75 years old in good health and CMV-seronegative. The CDR3 nucleotides are TGTGCCAGCAGTCCTCCGGGACAGGGAGGGATCAACTATGGCTACACCTTC. Translating it yields CASSPPGQGGINYGYTF.